Below, 12 T cell receptor beta chains from the same sample are listed, as sequenced in a study of human T cells and chemical hapten exposure. Time point defined: pre-sensitization, week 0. Treatment of the sample: therapeutic diphenylcyclopropenone sensitization with weekly scalp DPC. One entry per CDR3 protein, called by TCRdb with MiXCR from the RACE reads. This sample has more than 300,000 distinct CDR3 sequences, with roughly 4.6% found just once. The sample in question was whole blood, obtained in connection with sensitization to the hapten diphenylcyclopropenone (DPC). The source is a woman aged 45 to 65 with alopecia areata. Some clones in this sample may be carry-over from other donors' samples.

In its sample, this clonotype was seen a few times. V gene TRBV7-2 combines with J gene TRBJ2-7; 8 nucleotides align to TRBD2. V was pared by 5 bases and J by 2 bases, with 8 bases of the junction left unmatched. CDR1 is SGHTA and CDR2 is FQGNSA in the germline V gene. CDR3 length: 15 residues. The CDR3 is CASSGSGTETYEQYF. In DNA form, the CDR3 reads TGTGCCAGCAGCGGTAGCGGGACGGAAACCTACGAGCAGTACTTC.

The chain links TRBV27 to TRBJ2-6; D uncertain. V lost 4 bases, J lost 2 bases, and 6 bases lay in between. The germline gives CDR1 MNHEY, CDR2 SMNVEV (reference sequence). The CDR3 totals 14 residues. The CDR3 protein is CASSSNPGANVLTF. The CDR3 DNA sequence: TGTGCCAGCAGTTCTAACCCTGGGGCCAACGTCCTGACTTTC. Using reference TRBV27 and TRBJ2-6 for the parts outside the CDR3, the full variable domain is EAQVTQNPRYLITVTGKKLTVTCSQNMNHEYMSWYRQDPGLGLRQIYYSMNVEVTDKGDVPEGYKVSRKEKRNFPLILESPSPNQTSLYFCASSSNPGANVLTFGAGSRLTVL.

The CDR3 region is CSASRGLEADTQYF. For the CDR3, the DNA is TGCAGTGCTTCCAGGGGGCTTGAGGCAGATACGCAGTATTTT. The chain combines TRBV20-1 with TRBJ2-3, with 8 bases fitting TRBD1. The CDR3 contains 14 residues. J was trimmed by 4 bases and V by 5 bases; bases with no gene match: 8. The germline gives CDR1 DFQATT, CDR2 SNEGSKA (reference sequence).

The sample holds many counts of this clonotype. V is TRBV20-1 and J is TRBJ2-5, with 9 positions matching TRBD1. CDR1 DFQATT and CDR2 SNEGSKA come from the germline V gene (reference sequence). V lost 3 bases and J lost 8; bases outside the gene matches: 13. This CDR3 spans 15 amino acids. CDR3 region: CSASGTTGQGRTQYF. The CDR3 DNA is TGCAGTGCTAGCGGTACCACTGGACAGGGGAGAACCCAGTACTTC.

This clonotype showed up many times. The rearrangement uses TRBV7-6 and TRBJ2-3; D is unclear. Looked up from germline, CDR1 is SGHVS and CDR2 is FNYEAQ. V was shortened by 5 bases and J by 2 bases, with 14 bases between the two germline ends. This CDR3 comprises 15 residues. The CDR3 sequence: CASSPRVGPTDTQYF. CDR3 nucleotide sequence: TGTGCCAGCAGCCCCCGAGTCGGACCCACAGATACGCAGTATTTT. The entire variable domain, with the rest obtained from reference TRBV7-6 and TRBJ2-3, is as follows: GAGVSQSPRYKVTKRGQDVALRCDPISGHVSLYWYRQALGQGPEFLTYFNYEAQQDKSGLPNDRFSAERPEGSISTLTIQRTEQRDSAMYRCASSPRVGPTDTQYFGPGTRLTVL.

This clonotype has at least ten counts. The chain carries TRBV20-1 and TRBJ1-1; D perhaps matches TRBD1 (6 bases). With 1 base removed from V and 3 bases from J, the gap between germline ends came to 12 bases. The CDR3 extends over 14 amino acids. CDR1 and CDR2 (germline): DFQATT, SNEGSKA (reference sequence). The chain's CDR3 is CSARATQGDTEAFF. CDR3 DNA sequence: TGCAGTGCTAGAGCCACACAGGGAGACACTGAAGCTTTCTTT.

This clonotype was counted only a few times. J is TRBJ1-4 and V is TRBV5-5; no definite D call. The CDR3 sequence is 14 residues long. The V end was cut by 0 bases, the J end by 8 bases, with 11 bases between. Per the germline V gene, CDR1 is SGHKS and CDR2 is YYEKEE (reference sequence). CDR3 amino acids: CASSLDGLVEKLFF. The CDR3 region has the DNA TGTGCCAGCAGCTTGGATGGGTTGGTGGAAAAACTGTTTTTT.

This clonotype was seen a handful of times. The chain links TRBV3-1 to TRBJ2-7, with 7 bases fitting TRBD1. The CDR3 extends over 13 amino acids. V was clipped by 3 bases and J by 3 bases; unmatched bases: 2. The germline gives CDR1 LGHDT, CDR2 YNNKEL (reference sequence). The CDR3: CASSHTGDYEQYF. In DNA, the CDR3 is TGTGCCAGCAGCCATACAGGGGACTACGAGCAGTACTTC.

This clonotype was counted many times. The chain couples TRBV5-1 to TRBJ2-7; TRBD2 aligns across 8 bases. The J segment lost 3 bases and the V segment lost 4 bases, leaving 9 bases of the junction unmatched. Germline V CDR1 and CDR2: SGHRS, YFSETQ. The CDR3 is 15 residues long. CDR3 nucleotide sequence: TGCGCCAGCAGCCCCGGCCTCCGGGGGGGCTACGAGCAGTACTTC. Translation: CASSPGLRGGYEQYF.

This clonotype was seen at least ten times. The CDR3 sequence: CASSLPAGGDTQYF. The CDR3 region has the DNA TGTGCCAGCAGCTTGCCTGCGGGGGGAGATACGCAGTATTTT. V gene TRBV5-6 combines with J gene TRBJ2-3, with 8 positions matching TRBD2. This CDR3 is 14 amino acids long. Germline values: CDR1 SGHDT, CDR2 YYEEEE. V lost 1 base to trimming and J lost 5 bases; unmatched junction nucleotides: 3.

This clonotype was found a few times. The chain is built from TRBV7-9 and TRBJ1-1; 10 nucleotides align to TRBD1. Trimming took 5 bases from V and 4 from J; bases not matched to a gene: 10. This CDR3 has 16 residues. Germline-derived CDR1 and CDR2 are SEHNR and FQNEAQ (reference sequence). CDR3 DNA: TGTGCCAGCAGCGGGGGACCGGGACAGGGGAGCACTGAAGCTTTCTTT. Translation: CASSGGPGQGSTEAFF.

In this sample, this clonotype turned up a few times. The chain uses TRBV2 and TRBJ1-1; D is ambiguous. The CDR3 has 13 residues. Germline V gives CDR1 SNHLY, CDR2 FYNNEI. The V gene lost 9 bases and the J gene lost 5 bases, with 16 bases spanning the gap. The CDR3 loop is CASADFPQTEAFF. DNA for the CDR3: TGTGCCAGTGCCGATTTCCCCCAGACTGAAGCTTTCTTT.